This entry lists 14 T cell receptor beta chains sequenced from one sample in a study of T cells after yellow fever vaccination. From the 5' RACE reads, TCRdb called clonotypes with MiXCR, one entry per CDR3 protein. The sample carries approximately 90,000 distinct CDR3 sequences, roughly 5.8% recorded once. The sample in question was CD8+ T cells sorted from PBMCs, obtained 10 days after the yellow fever booster vaccination. The receptors stem from a man between 18 and 29 years old who received the YFV17D yellow fever vaccine.

The J gene is TRBJ1-3, the V gene TRBV12-5; TRBD1 might be the D (5 bases). The CDR3 extends over 16 amino acids. CDR1 and CDR2 (germline): LGHNT, FRNRAP. Trimming cost V 0 bases and J 4 bases, with 13 bases left between them. CDR3 sequence reads: CASGLVTGGWGNTIYF. The DNA of the CDR3 is TGTGCTAGTGGTTTGGTAACAGGCGGATGGGGAAACACCATATATTTT.

This clonotype has more than one count but fewer than ten. This sequence joins TRBV12-3 or TRBV12-4 and TRBJ1-5; no firm D call. V lost 5 bases to trimming and J lost 6 bases, with 11 bases between them. The CDR3 is 13 amino acids. CDR3 DNA: TGTGCCAGCAGTCCTCGTTGGGTTCAGCCCCAGCATTTT. Translated: CASSPRWVQPQHF.

The chain couples TRBV12-3 or TRBV12-4 to TRBJ1-2; D gene unclear. The CDR3 runs to 15 residues. Trimming pared 7 bases from V and 2 bases from J, leaving 17 bases between. The CDR3 nucleotides read TGTGCCAGCACCTCTGCCTGGACGGAAAACTATGGCTACACCTTC. Encoded protein: CASTSAWTENYGYTF.

This clonotype was seen only a few times. The J gene is TRBJ2-1, the V gene TRBV27; D could derive from TRBD1 or TRBD2 (5 bases each). V lost 3 bases and J 4 bases, leaving 13 bases between the germline ends. The CDR3 is made up of 15 amino acids. Germline CDR1 MNHEY, CDR2 SMNVEV (reference sequence). In DNA, the CDR3 is TGTGCCAGCAGTTTCGGGGCGTCTTTGTACAATGAGCAGTTCTTC. Residues: CASSFGASLYNEQFF.

This clonotype was seen only a few times. This rearrangement joins TRBV7-9 to TRBJ1-2; D ambiguous. The germline V gene encodes CDR1 SEHNR and CDR2 FQNEAQ (reference sequence). Trimming pared 0 bases from V and 0 bases from J, leaving 11 bases between. The CDR3 covers 16 residues. The CDR3 DNA reads TGTGCCAGCAGCTTAGCGGCAGGAGTGGCTAACTATGGCTACACCTTC. Amino acids: CASSLAAGVANYGYTF.

This clonotype was seen a few times. V is TRBV29-1 and J is TRBJ2-3; TRBD1 matches 10 bases. Trimming removed 4 bases from V and 4 bases from J; junction bases left unmatched: 8. CDR1 SQVTM and CDR2 ANQGSEA come from the germline V gene. The CDR3 spans 15 residues. The CDR3 loop is CSVADRDRGPDTQYF. CDR3 bases: TGCAGCGTTGCAGACCGGGACAGGGGCCCAGATACGCAGTATTTT.

CDR3: CASSLGGRVLDEQFF. CDR3 nucleotides: TGTGCCAGCAGCTTAGGGGGGAGGGTTCTGGATGAGCAGTTCTTC. This rearrangement joins TRBV7-9 to TRBJ2-1, with 7 bases fitting TRBD2. The ends lost 1 base at V and 8 bases at J; junction bases unmatched: 8. This CDR3 contains 15 residues. Germline lookup yields CDR1 SEHNR and CDR2 FQNEAQ (reference sequence).

V gene TRBV29-1 combines with J gene TRBJ1-2; D is ambiguous. Germline V gene sequence: CDR1 SQVTM, CDR2 ANQGSEA. This CDR3 contains 11 residues. V gave up 4 bases and J gave up 5 bases, with 8 bases separating them. CDR3 in DNA: TGCAGCGTTGTGGGAGATTATGGCTACACCTTC. Its protein product is CSVVGDYGYTF. The full variable domain, rest sourced from reference TRBV29-1 and TRBJ1-2, is SAVISQKPSRDICQRGTSLTIQCQVDSQVTMMFWYRQQPGQSLTLIATANQGSEATYESGFVIDKFPISRPNLTFSTLTVSNMSPEDSSIYLCSVVGDYGYTFGSGTRLTVV.

In its sample, this clonotype was seen many times. V is TRBV7-9 and J is TRBJ1-4; TRBD1 might be the D (6 bases). V gave up 4 bases and J gave up 8 bases, with 20 bases separating them. The germline V gene has CDR1 SEHNR and CDR2 FQNEAQ (reference sequence). CDR3 size: 16 residues. CDR3 amino acids: CASSYPSTGGLEKLFF. In DNA, the CDR3 is TGTGCCAGCAGCTACCCATCGACAGGCGGATTGGAAAAACTGTTTTTT.

This clonotype showed up just a few times. The rearrangement links TRBV19 to TRBJ2-1, with D maybe TRBD2 (6 bases). This CDR3 has 15 amino acids. The V end was cut by 4 bases, the J end by 0 bases, with 10 bases between. Germline V lookup: CDR1 LNHDA, CDR2 SQIVND (reference sequence). In DNA, the CDR3 is TGTGCCAGTAGTACCGGGGGAAGCTCCTACAATGAGCAGTTCTTC. Translation gives CASSTGGSSYNEQFF.

There are many counts of this clonotype. V gene TRBV2 combines with J gene TRBJ2-3; no definite D call. The CDR3 has 16 amino acids. Germline V gene sequence: CDR1 SNHLY, CDR2 FYNNEI. V shed 4 bases and J shed 6 bases, with 20 bases lying between them. CDR3: CASSAVNEGGIDTQYF. Written as DNA, the CDR3 is TGTGCCAGCAGTGCTGTAAACGAAGGCGGAATTGATACGCAGTATTTT.

In this sample, this clonotype turned up a few times. The chain carries TRBV7-2 and TRBJ2-2; tentative D call: TRBD2 (6 bases). Looked up from germline, CDR1 is SGHTA and CDR2 is FQGNSA. V lost 5 bases to trimming and J lost 0 bases, with 7 bases between them. The CDR3 is 14 residues long. The CDR3 nucleotides read TGTGCCAGCAGCGGGACTTCGAACACCGGGGAGCTGTTTTTT. This codes for CASSGTSNTGELFF.

The V gene is TRBV4-3, the J gene TRBJ2-7, with D possibly TRBD2 on 6 matching bases. V lost 2 bases to trimming and J lost 0 bases, with 29 bases between them. The CDR3 is 21 amino acids. Germline V gene sequence: CDR1 LGHNA, CDR2 YSLEER. CDR3 loop: CASSQPLSLCGALRSSYEQYF. The DNA of the CDR3 is TGCGCCAGCAGCCAACCTCTATCTTTGTGCGGGGCTTTAAGGAGCTCCTACGAGCAGTACTTC.

There are many counts of this clonotype. The chain has TRBV6-2 or TRBV6-3 and TRBJ1-1; the D gene is possibly TRBD1 (5 bases). The germline gives CDR1 MNHEY, CDR2 SVGEGT. This CDR3 has 14 residues. V lost 0 bases to trimming and J lost 4 bases, with 9 bases between them. The CDR3 coding sequence is TGTGCCAGCAGTTACTCTCCCAGGGCCACTGAAGCTTTCTTT. Translating it yields CASSYSPRATEAFF.